The rows below give T cell receptor beta chains drawn from one sample of a study of shared T cell receptors in the human thymus. Using immunoSEQ multiplex PCR, the repertoire was profiled, and TCRdb retains in-frame clones only, with some absent. Seen here are approximately 730,000 clones, approximately 85% observed once, and the top ten hold around 0.01%. The sample was also linked to a second study, of human thymus T cells.

Sequenced sample: thymocytes. The receptors originated from a girl less than two years old with a congenital heart defect. Each CDR3 is given with its conserved first and last residue. D genes are given only for firm matches. Only part of the rows carry a size: once, few, many, or a class if the clone is expanded.

D	V	J	size	DNA	CDR3
-	TRBV10-3	TRBJ1-1	-	TGTGCCATCAGTGCGACTAACTGGGCTCGGACTGAAGCTTTCTTT	CAISATNWARTEAFF
TRBD1	TRBV19	TRBJ1-5	-	TGTGCCAGTAGTATAGGGGACAGGGGCTTTCCTAGCAATCAGCCCCAGCATTTT	CASSIGDRGFPSNQPQHF
-	TRBV28	TRBJ1-3	once	TGTGCCAGCAGTGGGCGACATTCGGGAAACACCATATATTTT	CASSGRHSGNTIYF
-	TRBV2	TRBJ1-5	-	TGTGCCAGCAGGAACCCAGGGATAGGGGCCAATCAGCCCCAGCATTTT	CASRNPGIGANQPQHF
TRBD1	TRBV28	TRBJ1-1	-	TGTGCCAGCAGTTCCCCCGGGAAGGGGGCCCTCACTGAAGCTTTCTTT	CASSSPGKGALTEAFF
-	TRBV5-1	TRBJ1-2	-	TGCGCCAGCAGCCGTCCTGACATTGGCGGCTACACCTTC	CASSRPDIGGYTF
-	TRBV14	TRBJ2-5	few	TGTGCCAGCAGCCAAGATTTTATTAATCGGGCAGGGGAACAAGAGACCCAGTACTTC	CASSQDFINRAGEQETQYF
-	TRBV7-6	TRBJ2-2	-	TGTGCCAGCAGCTTTAGGGCAGGGTGGGGAACCGGGGAGCTGTTTTTT	CASSFRAGWGTGELFF
TRBD1	TRBV27	TRBJ2-1	-	TGTGCCAGCAGTTTATGGGGACAGGGTGGCTACAATGAGCAGTTCTTC	CASSLWGQGGYNEQFF
TRBD2	TRBV10-2	TRBJ2-7	-	TGCGCCAGCGCGACAACTAGCGGGGGCTCCTACGAGCAGTACTTC	CASATTSGGSYEQYF
TRBD1	TRBV7-2	TRBJ2-7	-	TGTGCCAGCAGCTTCGACACCGAAACAGGGGGCTGTAACGAGCAGTACTTC	CASSFDTETGGCNEQYF
TRBD2	TRBV19	TRBJ2-1	-	TGTGCCAGTAGTCGCGGACTGGCTTGGACTAGCGGGGGGGTGAGGTCCTACAATGAGCAGTTCTTC	CASSRGLAWTSGGVRSYNEQFF
-	TRBV27	TRBJ2-7	-	TGTGCCAGCAGTCCCCACCTAGACAGTTTCTACGAGCAGTACTTC	CASSPHLDSFYEQYF
TRBD1	TRBV5-1	TRBJ1-1	few	TGCGCCAGCAGGCTTGGGACAGGGGGCTTAATCACTGAAGCTTTCTTT	CASRLGTGGLITEAFF
TRBD1	TRBV2	TRBJ2-7	-	TGTGCCAGCAGTAATCCCGGGACAGCCACCTACGAGCAGTACTTC	CASSNPGTATYEQYF
-	TRBV27	TRBJ2-1	-	TGTGCCAGCAGTTTATCGAGAGATACCGGGACACGGAATTACAATGAGCAGTTCTTC	CASSLSRDTGTRNYNEQFF
TRBD2	TRBV4-3	TRBJ2-7	-	TGCGCCAGCAGCCAAGCCCGGTGGTCTAGCGGGAAACCCTACGAGCAGTACTTC	CASSQARWSSGKPYEQYF
TRBD1	TRBV7-8	TRBJ1-6	-	TGTGCCAGCAGCACGACAGGGGGAAAGGATTCACCCCTCCACTTT	CASSTTGGKDSPLHF
-	TRBV19	TRBJ1-4	-	TGTGCCAGTAGACTTACTGCAACTAATGAAAAACTGTTTTTT	CASRLTATNEKLFF
-	TRBV9	TRBJ1-1	-	TGTGCCAGCAACTCATATGGAGGATCGAACACTGAAGCTTTCTTT	CASNSYGGSNTEAFF
-	TRBV5-1	TRBJ1-1	-	TGCGCCAGCAGCTTGGGGAGGAACCTGAGGAACACTGAAGCTTTCTTT	CASSLGRNLRNTEAFF
-	TRBV7-2	TRBJ2-7	-	TGTGCCAGCAGCTTACCAGTCCCTCACCCCTACGAGCAGTACTTC	CASSLPVPHPYEQYF
-	TRBV6-5	TRBJ2-5	-	TGTGCCAGCAGTTACCTTGACAGGGAGGCCGGAGAGACCCAGTACTTC	CASSYLDREAGETQYF
TRBD1	TRBV28	TRBJ1-6	-	TGTGCCAGCAGAGCTCCGGGACAGGGACTCTCCTATAATTCACCCCTCCACTTT	CASRAPGQGLSYNSPLHF
-	TRBV2	TRBJ2-7	-	TGTGCCAGCAGAACGGAACCGGCAGGCTACGAGCAGTACTTC	CASRTEPAGYEQYF
-	TRBV4-2	TRBJ2-7	-	TGTGCCAGCAGCCAGGTAGGGAGCTCCTACGAGCAGTACTTC	CASSQVGSSYEQYF
TRBD1	TRBV9	TRBJ2-7	-	TGTGCCAGCAGCTCTGGACAGGGTATCCCCTACGAGCAGTACTTC	CASSSGQGIPYEQYF
TRBD2	TRBV7-2	TRBJ2-7	-	TGTGCCAGCAGCCCAGGGCGGGGGGGCGACGAGCAGTACTTC	CASSPGRGGDEQYF
-	TRBV2	TRBJ2-3	-	TGTGCCAGCAGTGAAGGGTTTTGGGGGGGCACAGATACGCAGTATTTT	CASSEGFWGGTDTQYF
TRBD1	TRBV7-6	TRBJ1-3	-	TGTGCCAGCAGCTCCACAGGGGGCAGGAACACCATATATTTT	CASSSTGGRNTIYF
TRBD1	TRBV19	TRBJ1-2	-	TGTGCCAGTCGTGACAGGGACTCCTATGGCTACACCTTC	CASRDRDSYGYTF
TRBD1	TRBV9	TRBJ1-2	-	TGTGCCAGCAGCGCCAACAGGGGGCGTAACTATGGCTACACCTTC	CASSANRGRNYGYTF
TRBD1	TRBV28	TRBJ1-1	-	TGTGCCAGCTTACCAGGGGGCCCAGCTAGGAGGAGGGAAGCTTTCTTT	CASLPGGPARRREAFF
TRBD1	TRBV19	TRBJ1-5	-	TGTGCCAGTAGTGGGGGGACAGGGGACAATCAGCCCCAGCATTTT	CASSGGTGDNQPQHF
TRBD1	TRBV2	TRBJ1-6	-	TGTGCCAGCAGTGAAGCTGAAGACAGGGCCTGGGATAATTCACCCCTCCACTTT	CASSEAEDRAWDNSPLHF
TRBD2	TRBV5-4	TRBJ2-1	-	TGTGCCAGCAGCTTGGAGCCTAGCGGGTTCAATGAGCAGTTCTTC	CASSLEPSGFNEQFF
-	TRBV6-5	TRBJ1-5	-	TGTGCCAGCAGTTACTACGGAGGGAGGAATCAGCCCCAGCATTTT	CASSYYGGRNQPQHF
TRBD1	TRBV2	TRBJ1-5	-	TGTGCCAGCAGCGGGACAGATAATCAGCCCCAGCATTTT	CASSGTDNQPQHF
TRBD1	TRBV11-1	TRBJ1-1	-	TGTGCCAGCAGCCAAACAGGACAGGGGGCCACTGAAGCTTTCTTT	CASSQTGQGATEAFF
TRBD1	TRBV4-3	TRBJ1-2	-	TGCGCCAGCAGGGGCAAAAACAGGGGGCTCGGCTATGGCTACACCTTC	CASRGKNRGLGYGYTF
TRBD1	TRBV7-2	TRBJ2-7	-	TGTGCCAGCAGCTTGGACCCGTGGGACAGGGGGCGAAACAACGAGCAGTACTTC	CASSLDPWDRGRNNEQYF
TRBD1	TRBV9	TRBJ1-1	-	TGTGCCAGCAGTCCCGACAGGGAACACACTGAAGCTTTCTTT	CASSPDREHTEAFF
-	TRBV28	TRBJ1-2	-	TGTGCCAGCAACTGGGGGGTGCGCGACTATGGCTACACCTTC	CASNWGVRDYGYTF
-	TRBV30	TRBJ1-2	-	TGTGCCGGGGAGCATGGCTACACCTTC	CAGEHGYTF
-	TRBV7-9	TRBJ1-2	-	TGTGCCAGCAGCCCCCTTGTTAGTGGCTACACCTTC	CASSPLVSGYTF
-	TRBV6-5	TRBJ2-2	-	TGTGCCAGCAGTTACGCCCTCGGGGGGCAGGAGCTGTTTTTT	CASSYALGGQELFF
-	TRBV5-4	TRBJ2-5	-	TGTGCCAGCAGCATAGATGATCCTCCTGAGACCCAGTACTTC	CASSIDDPPETQYF
-	TRBV4-2	TRBJ1-1	-	TGTGCCAGCAGCCAAGACCTCACAGGGAACACTGAAGCTTTCTTT	CASSQDLTGNTEAFF
TRBD2	TRBV29-1	TRBJ2-7	-	TGCAGCGTTGGGAGCGGGGGGGCCTCTCACGAGCAGTACTTC	CSVGSGGASHEQYF
-	TRBV20-1	TRBJ1-1	-	TGCAGTGCAAGCACCACTGAAGCTTTCTTT	CSASTTEAFF
-	TRBV4-1	TRBJ1-1	-	TGCGCCAGCAGCCAACAAATGCCCCAGGGACAGAACACTGAAGCTTTCTTT	CASSQQMPQGQNTEAFF
-	TRBV12-5	TRBJ1-2	-	TGTGCTAGTGGTCATCCCTCGGACTCCTATGGCTACACCTTC	CASGHPSDSYGYTF
-	TRBV5-1	TRBJ2-1	-	TGCGCCAGCAGCTTGGTGGAGTCCTACAATGAGCAGTTCTTC	CASSLVESYNEQFF
TRBD1	TRBV27	TRBJ2-3	once	TGTGCCAGCAGTCACGACAGGGACACCACAGATACGCAGTATTTT	CASSHDRDTTDTQYF
-	TRBV10-3	TRBJ1-6	once	TGTGCCATCAGTGGGACAGATTATAATTCACCCCTCCACTTT	CAISGTDYNSPLHF
TRBD2	TRBV9	TRBJ2-2	few	TGTGCCAGCAGCGTAGCCAGCGGGGAGGGCGGGGAGCTGTTTTTT	CASSVASGEGGELFF